This T cell receptor (beta chain) was obtained from a study of cytomegalovirus exposure and HLA in healthy donors. V was clipped by 7 bases and J by 4 bases; unmatched bases: 10. The germline gives CDR1 SGHNT, CDR2 YYREEE (reference sequence). This CDR3 contains 17 residues. The PCR had 60 Vbeta and 13 Jbeta primers. TCRdb's copy holds only in-frame clones and misses some; the assay was immunoSEQ multiplex PCR. Of about 180,000 clones in the sample, around 80% are singletons; the top ten hold 1%. About this clone: Its antigen is unidentified.

Study-level findings and limits: CMV serostatus alone was available as immune exposure information. Some TCR beta chains (roughly 160 of them) were listed as cytomegalovirus-associated. Presence/absence comparisons presumed near-even sequencing depth among donors.

The V call is TRBV5-4, the J call TRBJ2-1, with 14 positions matching TRBD2. The sequence was obtained from a woman aged 50 to 65 in good health and CMV-seropositive. Sequenced input: PBMCs. CDR3 in amino acids: CASHLGLAGEGYNEQFF. Here the CDR3 DNA reads TGTGCCAGCCACCTGGGACTAGCGGGAGAGGGGTACAATGAGCAGTTCTTC.